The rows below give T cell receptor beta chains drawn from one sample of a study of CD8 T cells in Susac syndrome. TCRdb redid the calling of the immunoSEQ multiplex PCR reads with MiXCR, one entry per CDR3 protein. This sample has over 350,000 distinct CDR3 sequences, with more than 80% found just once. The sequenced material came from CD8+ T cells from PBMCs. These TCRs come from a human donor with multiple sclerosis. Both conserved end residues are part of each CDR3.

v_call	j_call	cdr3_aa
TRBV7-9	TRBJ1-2	CASSPGTGNLGYTF
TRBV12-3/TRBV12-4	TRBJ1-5	CASSKPGQGAQPQHF
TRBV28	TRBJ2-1	CASSYPSGTSYNEQFF
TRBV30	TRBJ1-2	CAWSVHMDGYTF
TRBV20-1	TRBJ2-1	CSARSSENNEQFF
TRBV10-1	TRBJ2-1	CASSEGWTGDIYNEQFF
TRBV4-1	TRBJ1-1	CASSQVYGNTEAFF
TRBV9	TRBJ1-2	CASSVVDRMAGSDGYTF
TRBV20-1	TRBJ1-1	CSAPDRSLPPNTEAFF
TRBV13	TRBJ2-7	CASSSGTANYEQYF
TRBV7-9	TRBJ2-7	CASSLAGLYEQYF
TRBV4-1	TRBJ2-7	CASSQAAWSLYEQYF
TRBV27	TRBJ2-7	CASSLTGQGFIDEQYF
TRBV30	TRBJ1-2	CAFGRTEFYGYTF
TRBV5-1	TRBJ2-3	CASSPGLAEGGTDTQYF
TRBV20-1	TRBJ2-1	CSALKTSGRAYGEQFF
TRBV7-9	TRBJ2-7	CASSPGTADYEQYF
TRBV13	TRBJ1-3	CASSPTGTGGLSGNTIYF
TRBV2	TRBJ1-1	CASWAEMNTEAFF
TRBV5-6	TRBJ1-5	CASSRQGSLLPYNQPQHF
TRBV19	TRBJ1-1	CASSIGTRMNTEAFF
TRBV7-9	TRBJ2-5	CASSLGEEETQYF
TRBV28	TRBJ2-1	CASSLRREGPSEQFF